Each of the 24 T cell receptor beta chains below was sequenced from the same sample in a study of blood T cell repertoires in COVID-19. The repertoire was sequenced with immunoSEQ multiplex PCR; TCRdb's copy has only in-frame clones and lacks some. The table has about 270,000 clones, 75% to 90% seen once. The source material was PBMCs or T cells enriched from blood (not recorded which). These receptors were taken from a woman in her late teens or twenties who had recovered from COVID-19.

The rearrangement joins TRBV29-1 to TRBJ1-2, with 10 bases that match TRBD1. Germline V gene sequence: CDR1 SQVTM, CDR2 ANQGSEA. This CDR3 comprises 13 residues. V lost 7 bases to trimming and J lost 3 bases; unmatched junction nucleotides: 5. Here the CDR3 reads CSDLGQGDYGYTF. The CDR3, as DNA: TGCAGCGACTTAGGACAGGGGGACTATGGCTACACCTTC.

This clone was counted a single time. V usage is TRBV28 and J usage is TRBJ1-3; tentative D call: TRBD1 (5 bases). Germline V gene sequence: CDR1 MDHEN, CDR2 SYDVKM. Trimming took 1 base from V and 4 from J, leaving 8 bases between them. The CDR3 has 14 amino acids. The CDR3 is CASSLSGFGNTIYF. As DNA, the CDR3 is TGTGCCAGCAGTTTATCAGGGTTCGGAAACACCATATATTTT.

The rearrangement uses TRBV11-2 and TRBJ2-1, with 8 positions matching TRBD2. This CDR3 is 15 amino acids long. The ends lost 0 bases at V and 7 bases at J; junction bases unmatched: 5. Germline-derived CDR1 and CDR2 are SGHAT and FQNNGV. The CDR3 DNA follows: TGTGCCAGCAGCTTAGATACGGGGGGGCCTAATGAGCAGTTCTTC. Translation: CASSLDTGGPNEQFF.

A note on this clone: The same CDR3 is also encoded by other DNA sequences in this sample. The chain couples TRBV6-5 to TRBJ2-7; 9 positions agree with TRBD1. V lost 6 bases to trimming and J lost 0 bases; unmatched junction nucleotides: 3. Per the germline V gene, CDR1 is MNHEY and CDR2 is SVGAGI. This CDR3 region has 14 residues. The CDR3 DNA follows: TGTGCCAGCAGCCGGACAGGGGCCTCCTACGAGCAGTACTTC. Residues: CASSRTGASYEQYF.

V is TRBV11-2 and J is TRBJ1-1; D not resolved. Trimming cost V 5 bases and J 1 base, with 8 bases left between them. The germline CDR1 and CDR2 sequences are SGHAT and FQNNGV. The CDR3 covers 13 residues. The CDR3 loop is CASSLKPNTEAFF. CDR3 DNA sequence: TGTGCCAGCAGCCTAAAACCGAACACTGAAGCTTTCTTT. Combining the CDR3 with reference TRBV11-2 and TRBJ1-1 gives the whole variable domain EAGVAQSPRYKIIEKRQSVAFWCNPISGHATLYWYQQILGQGPKLLIQFQNNGVVDDSQLPKDRFSAERLKGVDSTLKIQPAKLEDSAVYLCASSLKPNTEAFFGQGTRLTVV.

The chain recombines TRBV19 with TRBJ2-7, with 8 bases identical to TRBD2. The CDR3 is made up of 14 amino acids. V dropped 2 bases and J dropped 2; count of bases not matched to a gene: 2. Germline V gene data show CDR1 as LNHDA and CDR2 as SQIVND (reference sequence). The CDR3 DNA follows: TGTGCCAGTAGTATATTCGGGGGGGCCTACGAGCAGTACTTC. It codes for CASSIFGGAYEQYF.

This clone was seen just once. The gene calls are TRBV5-1 and TRBJ2-7, with D perhaps matching TRBD1 (5 bases). CDR1 SGHRS and CDR2 YFSETQ come from the germline V gene. This CDR3 is built from 14 residues. V was shortened by 0 bases and J by 5 bases, with 12 bases between the two germline ends. The CDR3 loop is CASSLGEGVHEQYF. CDR3 coding DNA: TGCGCCAGCAGCTTGGGAGAAGGGGTCCACGAGCAGTACTTC.

This chain uses TRBV7-9 with TRBJ1-4; 10 bases are a match to TRBD1. The J segment lost 6 bases and the V segment lost 4 bases, leaving 5 bases of the junction unmatched. Germline V gives CDR1 SEHNR, CDR2 FQNEAQ (reference sequence). The CDR3 consists of 15 residues. The CDR3: CASSSRTGGDEKLFF. The CDR3 nucleotides read TGTGCCAGCAGCTCTCGGACAGGGGGGGATGAAAAACTGTTTTTT.

The sample holds one count of this clone. The chain employs TRBV12-3 or TRBV12-4 and TRBJ1-1, with D tentatively TRBD1 (5 bases). CDR3 length: 13 residues. Trimming took off 6 bases at V and 3 bases at J, with 11 bases between the two ends. The CDR3 coding sequence is TGTGCCAGCAGGGGGGACTTCTACACTGAAGCTTTCTTT. This codes for CASRGDFYTEAFF.

The chain combines TRBV27 with TRBJ2-1; possibly TRBD2 for D (6 bases). Germline V gene data show CDR1 as MNHEY and CDR2 as SMNVEV (reference sequence). The length of the CDR3 is 16 residues. V lost 5 bases and J 3 bases, leaving 17 bases between the germline ends. CDR3 in DNA: TGTGCCAGCAGTCCCCGACTTAGCGGAATCTACAATGAGCAGTTCTTC. Translated, it gives CASSPRLSGIYNEQFF.

The chain has TRBV24-1 and TRBJ2-2; a possible D gene is TRBD2 (6 bases). Deletions cut 3 bases from V and 6 bases from J, with 25 bases between. CDR1 is KGHDR, CDR2 SFDVKD, per germline. The CDR3 has 19 residues. The chain's CDR3 is CATSDPPGVWGTAAGELFF. DNA of the CDR3: TGTGCCACCAGTGATCCTCCGGGAGTATGGGGAACCGCCGCCGGGGAGCTGTTTTTT.

There are a few counts of this clone. This chain links TRBV7-6 with TRBJ2-1; D is perhaps TRBD2 (6 bases). The length of the CDR3 is 15 residues. CDR1 SGHVS and CDR2 FNYEAQ come from the germline V gene. V was trimmed by 6 bases and J by 0 bases, leaving 12 bases between them. The CDR3: CASRRDASSYNEQFF. For the CDR3, the DNA is TGTGCCAGCAGGCGGGACGCGAGCTCCTACAATGAGCAGTTCTTC.

The chain couples TRBV4-2 to TRBJ2-7, with 10 bases matching TRBD1. CDR1 and CDR2 (germline): LGHNA, YNFKEQ. CDR3 length equals 15 residues. The J segment lost 3 bases and the V segment lost 5 bases, leaving 7 bases of the junction unmatched. This chain's CDR3 is CASSNRGDRGYEQYF. CDR3 sequence (DNA): TGTGCCAGCAGCAATCGAGGGGACAGGGGCTACGAGCAGTACTTC.

This clone was detected a few times. The rearrangement uses TRBV29-1 and TRBJ1-2, with 9 bases that match TRBD1. The V gene's germline CDR1 is SQVTM and CDR2 ANQGSEA. The CDR3 is 14 amino acids. The V gene end was trimmed by 5 bases and the J gene end by 3 bases; junction bases not matched to a gene: 7. CDR3: CSVTAGQGHYGYTF. In nucleotides, the CDR3 is TGCAGCGTTACCGCGGGACAGGGACACTATGGCTACACCTTC.

This clone was detected only a few times. The rearrangement joins TRBV2 to TRBJ2-1, with TRBD2 matching over 7 bases. The CDR3 is 14 amino acids. The V gene's germline CDR1 is SNHLY and CDR2 FYNNEI. Trimming cost V 4 bases and J 15 bases; bases outside gene matches: 15. CDR3 DNA sequence: TGTGCCAGCAGTGGGGCTAGCGGCTTACAATGGGGGTTCTTC. Amino acid sequence: CASSGASGLQWGFF.

This chain joins TRBV7-6 and TRBJ2-2; 14 bases line up with TRBD2. The CDR3 consists of 18 residues. CDR1 SGHVS and CDR2 FNYEAQ come from the germline V gene. V gave up 5 bases and J gave up 6 bases; unmatched junction bases: 11. CDR3 DNA: TGTGCCAGCAGCCCTAGGGGACTAGCGGGGGCCGGGGCCGGGGAGCTGTTTTTT. Protein: CASSPRGLAGAGAGELFF.

This chain links TRBV4-1 with TRBJ2-5, with 10 positions matching TRBD2. Germline values: CDR1 MGHRA, CDR2 YSYEKL. V trimming: 0 bases; J trimming: 5 bases; junction bases outside the gene matches: 12. The CDR3 sequence is 18 residues long. The CDR3 here is CASSQDVGLADPRETQYF. In DNA, the CDR3 is TGCGCCAGCAGCCAAGATGTCGGACTAGCGGACCCCCGGGAGACCCAGTACTTC.

The rearrangement joins TRBV5-5 to TRBJ2-7; possible D gene TRBD1, 6 bases. CDR3 length equals 13 residues. Germline-derived CDR1 and CDR2 are SGHKS and YYEKEE (reference sequence). Trimming took off 1 base at V and 2 bases at J, with 7 bases between the two ends. The CDR3 sequence is CASSLNRAYEQYF. The CDR3 region has the DNA TGTGCCAGCAGCTTGAACAGGGCCTACGAGCAGTACTTC.

CDR3 DNA: TGTGCCAGCAGTTACTCGTCCAGGGGAAACACTGAAGCTTTCTTT. This sequence encodes CASSYSSRGNTEAFF. V is TRBV6-5 and J is TRBJ1-1; tentative D call: TRBD1 (6 bases). This CDR3 contains 15 residues. The V end was cut by 0 bases, the J end by 2 bases, with 10 bases between. Germline-derived CDR1 and CDR2 are MNHEY and SVGAGI.

The chain employs TRBV19 and TRBJ1-1; no clear D gene. Deletions cut 3 bases from V and 7 bases from J, with 12 bases between. Germline V lookup: CDR1 LNHDA, CDR2 SQIVND (reference sequence). This CDR3 is built from 13 residues. The CDR3 reads CASSIHRTLEAFF. In DNA form, the CDR3 reads TGTGCCAGTAGTATTCACCGAACTCTTGAAGCTTTCTTT.

CDR3 residues: CASSEDSGGNTDTQYF. The CDR3 DNA sequence: TGTGCCAGCAGTGAGGATAGCGGGGGGAACACAGATACGCAGTATTTT. V and J are TRBV6-1 and TRBJ2-3, with 10 bases identical to TRBD2. CDR1 and CDR2 from the germline V gene are MNHNS and SASEGT. The V segment lost 3 bases and the J segment 2 bases; nucleotides outside the gene matches: 5. The CDR3 covers 16 residues.

The chain links TRBV5-6 to TRBJ2-7; a weak D match, TRBD1 (5 bases). The V and J ends lost 2 bases and 1 base respectively, with 10 bases between them. There are 14 residues in the CDR3. Germline lookup yields CDR1 SGHDT and CDR2 YYEEEE. As DNA, the CDR3 is TGTGCCAGCAGCTTCGGCAGGGTATCCTACGAGCAGTACTTC. Protein: CASSFGRVSYEQYF.

This clone was counted between two and nine times. The chain employs TRBV18 and TRBJ1-5; weak D call: TRBD1 (5 bases). Trimming cost V 10 bases and J 0 bases, with 10 bases left between them. The CDR3 contains 13 residues. Germline values: CDR1 KGHSH, CDR2 LQKENI. The CDR3 sequence: CATSTDSNQPQHF. The DNA of the CDR3 is TGTGCCACCTCGACAGATAGCAATCAGCCCCAGCATTTT. The complete variable domain, with remaining parts taken from reference TRBV18 and TRBJ1-5, reads NAGVMQNPRHLVRRRGQEARLRCSPMKGHSHVYWYRQLPEEGLKFMVYLQKENIIDESGMPKERFSAEFPKEGPSILRIQQVVRGDSAAYFCATSTDSNQPQHFGDGTRLSIL.

The chain carries TRBV18 and TRBJ1-5; TRBD1 matches at 12 bases. With 3 bases clipped from V and 1 base from J, the junction kept 4 bases outside the gene matches. The CDR3 has 17 amino acids. The germline gives CDR1 KGHSH, CDR2 LQKENI. In DNA, the CDR3 is TGTGCCAGCTCACCGGGACAGGGGGCCGGCAGCAATCAGCCCCAGCATTTT. This gives the protein CASSPGQGAGSNQPQHF.